The next 12 T cell receptor beta chains were all read from a single sample in a study of blood T cell repertoires in COVID-19. Sequencing was performed with immunoSEQ multiplex PCR; in TCRdb, only in-frame clones are kept and a portion is missing. The profile shows roughly 130,000 clones, around 80% of them singletons. Source material: peripheral blood. The receptors derive from a man older than 75 with acute or convalescent COVID-19.

This clone showed up just once. V is TRBV11-2 and J is TRBJ2-2, with a possible D match to TRBD2 (5 bases). The CDR3 contains 14 residues. Germline assignment: CDR1 SGHAT and CDR2 FQNNGV. V was pared by 1 base and J by 6 bases, with 9 bases between. In DNA, the CDR3 is TGTGCCAGCAGCTTAGCCCGGAGGCCCGGGGAGCTGTTTTTT. It yields the protein CASSLARRPGELFF.

This clone was counted a single time. The rearrangement links TRBV28 to TRBJ1-1, with TRBD1 identical over 8 bases. Germline V gives CDR1 MDHEN, CDR2 SYDVKM. The V segment lost 2 bases and the J segment 5 bases; nucleotides outside the gene matches: 7. CDR3 length: 15 amino acids. The CDR3, as DNA: TGTGCCAGCAGTTTACTACGACAGGGGAGAACTGAAGCTTTCTTT. This codes for CASSLLRQGRTEAFF.

The sample holds one count of this clone. V usage is TRBV7-7 and J usage is TRBJ2-1, with a possible D match to TRBD1 (6 bases). Germline V CDR1 and CDR2: SSHAT, FNYEAQ (reference sequence). CDR3 length: 15 residues. V dropped 3 bases and J dropped 5 bases, with 14 bases sitting between them. The DNA for the CDR3 is TGTGCCAGCAGCTTGGGACAAAATAGGGACAATGAGCAGTTCTTC. Amino acids: CASSLGQNRDNEQFF. Combining the CDR3 with reference TRBV7-7 and TRBJ2-1 gives the whole variable domain GAGVSQSPRYKVTKRGQDVTLRCDPISSHATLYWYQQALGQGPEFLTYFNYEAQPDKSGLPSDRFSAERPEGSISTLTIQRTEQRDSAMYRCASSLGQNRDNEQFFGPGTRLTVL.

The V and J genes are TRBV7-9 and TRBJ1-4; TRBD1 is a possible D gene (6 bases). Germline V gives CDR1 SEHNR, CDR2 FQNEAQ (reference sequence). The V end lost 1 base, the J end lost 6 bases, and 12 bases lay between the germline ends. This CDR3 has 15 residues. The DNA for the CDR3 is TGTGCCAGCAGCTTAGGTTCAGGGGTGGATGAAAAACTGTTTTTT. It is translated as CASSLGSGVDEKLFF.

The rearrangement joins TRBV2 to TRBJ2-3, with 7 bases identical to TRBD2. The CDR3 totals 15 residues. CDR1 and CDR2 (germline): SNHLY, FYNNEI. J gave up 1 base and V 4 bases, and 5 bases lay outside the gene matches. The CDR3: CASSVLAGGTDTQYF. The CDR3 DNA sequence: TGTGCCAGCAGTGTATTGGCGGGGGGCACAGATACGCAGTATTTT.

The V and J genes are TRBV6-5 and TRBJ1-2, with TRBD1 identical over 9 bases. Germline V gene lookup returns CDR1 MNHEY and CDR2 SVGAGI. This CDR3 has 15 amino acids. Losses at the gene ends were 0 bases for V and 4 bases for J; bases not matched to a gene: 3. The CDR3 DNA is TGTGCCAGCAGTTACTCCACAGGGGGCTCCTATGGCTACACCTTC. This gives the protein CASSYSTGGSYGYTF.

In DNA, the CDR3 is TGTGCCAGTAGTAGGGGACAGGGGGGAACGAACACCGGGGAGCTGTTTTTT. This codes for CASSRGQGGTNTGELFF. The chain joins TRBV19 to TRBJ2-2; 11 nucleotides line up with TRBD1. CDR1 and CDR2 from the germline V gene are LNHDA and SQIVND (reference sequence). The CDR3 sequence is 17 residues long. Trimming took 4 bases from V and 0 from J; bases not matched to a gene: 4.

The chain recombines TRBV4-1 with TRBJ1-6; D remains ambiguous. Germline values: CDR1 MGHRA, CDR2 YSYEKL. The V end lost 0 bases, the J end lost 10 bases, and 16 bases lay between the germline ends. CDR3 length: 16 amino acids. Written as DNA, the CDR3 is TGCGCCAGCAGCCAAGAAGTTTCCGGGGAAGTGTCACCCCTCCACTTT. Amino acid sequence: CASSQEVSGEVSPLHF.

The V and J genes are TRBV27 and TRBJ2-3; D might be TRBD1 (5 bases). Trimming took 6 bases from V and 2 from J, leaving 12 bases between them. CDR3 size: 14 residues. The germline gives CDR1 MNHEY, CDR2 SMNVEV (reference sequence). The CDR3 DNA reads TGTGCCAGCAGCCGACAGCTAACCACAGATACGCAGTATTTT. Translation: CASSRQLTTDTQYF.

As for this clone: Other DNA sequences of this sample code for an identical CDR3. The gene calls are TRBV18 and TRBJ2-7; D not resolved. Germline V gives CDR1 KGHSH, CDR2 LQKENI. V lost 2 bases, J lost 2 bases, and 10 bases lay in between. The CDR3 consists of 14 residues. CDR3 loop: CASSPGQGPYEQYF. CDR3 DNA sequence: TGTGCCAGCTCACCAGGGCAAGGCCCCTACGAGCAGTACTTC.

The J gene is TRBJ1-1, the V gene TRBV19, with unresolved D. The CDR3 is 14 amino acids. Germline V CDR1 and CDR2: LNHDA, SQIVND (reference sequence). The germline V and J ends were trimmed by 4 bases and 2 bases, with 11 bases remaining between them. CDR3 protein: CASSTSTPNTEAFF. DNA of the CDR3: TGTGCCAGTAGTACCTCTACCCCCAACACTGAAGCTTTCTTT.

J is TRBJ1-5 and V is TRBV6-5; D uncertain. The CDR3 length is 14 residues. CDR1 and CDR2 from the germline V gene are MNHEY and SVGAGI. V lost 6 bases, J lost 4 bases, and 13 bases lay in between. The CDR3 coding sequence is TGTGCCAGCAGGATCACGAGCGGAAATCAGCCCCAGCATTTT. Its translation: CASRITSGNQPQHF.